Listed below are T cell receptor beta chains from one sample, sequenced in a study of blood T cell repertoires in COVID-19. Here immunoSEQ multiplex PCR was the method, and the copy in TCRdb shows in-frame clones only, minus some. The sample carries 200,000 to 250,000 clones, roughly four fifths recorded once. Material: peripheral blood. The receptors here all came from a woman aged 25 to 39 who had recovered from COVID-19. CDR3s include the opening cysteine and the closing phenylalanine or tryptophan. D genes are given only for firm matches. Expanded clones are given a class, and other clones once, few, many or no size at all.

>TRBV14|TRBJ2-3|15|-|-
CASSQDTDYTDTQYF
TGTGCCAGCAGCCAAGATACGGACTACACAGATACGCAGTATTTT
>TRBV7-3|TRBJ2-3|15|-|TRBD2
CASSSSGGSTDTQYF
TGTGCCAGCAGCTCTAGCGGAGGAAGCACAGATACGCAGTATTTT
>TRBV19|TRBJ1-2|14|-|-
CASSMRGSFYGYTF
TGTGCCAGTAGTATGCGGGGTTCCTTCTATGGCTACACCTTC
>TRBV6-1|TRBJ2-5|14|-|TRBD1
CASSTYRGSETQYF
TGTGCCAGCAGTACCTACAGGGGAAGCGAGACCCAGTACTTC
>TRBV28|TRBJ1-5|15|-|-
CASRWTPGVRQPQHF
TGTGCCAGCAGATGGACCCCAGGGGTGAGGCAGCCCCAGCATTTT
>TRBV3-1/TRBV3-2|TRBJ1-3|13|-|-
CASSQGAGNTIYF
TGTGCCAGCAGCCAAGGCGCGGGAAACACCATATATTTT
>TRBV11-3|TRBJ2-5|14|-|-
CASSPSVGVETQYF
TGTGCCAGCAGCCCCTCCGTGGGCGTGGAGACCCAGTACTTC
>TRBV28|TRBJ2-7|16|-|TRBD2
CASSPRTSGSAYEQYF
TGTGCCAGCAGTCCCCGGACTAGCGGGAGCGCCTACGAGCAGTACTTC
>TRBV19|TRBJ1-5|16|-|TRBD1
CASSIDRGGGNQPQHF
TGTGCCAGTAGTATAGATCGAGGGGGCGGCAATCAGCCCCAGCATTTT
>TRBV24-1|TRBJ1-2|15|once|TRBD1
CATSDSPGQGAGYTF
TGTGCCACCAGTGATTCTCCGGGACAGGGAGCTGGCTACACCTTC
>TRBV24-1|TRBJ2-1|15|-|-
CATSDWMGATNEQFF
TGTGCCACCAGTGATTGGATGGGGGCAACGAATGAGCAGTTCTTC
>TRBV19|TRBJ2-1|16|-|-
CASSSPGGSSYNEQFF
TGTGCCAGTAGTTCCCCCGGGGGAAGCTCCTACAATGAGCAGTTCTTC
>TRBV6-5|TRBJ1-2|14|few|-
CASSYLGTGGGYTF
TGTGCCAGCAGCTACCTGGGGACGGGAGGAGGCTACACCTTC
>TRBV3-1/TRBV3-2|TRBJ2-2|18|-|TRBD2
CASSQTQLAGDQVGELFF
TGTGCCAGCAGCCAAACTCAGCTAGCGGGAGATCAGGTCGGGGAGCTGTTTTTT
>TRBV14|TRBJ2-1|15|-|TRBD1
CASSQDRTAYNEQFF
TGTGCCAGCAGCCAGGACAGGACCGCCTACAATGAGCAGTTCTTC
>TRBV5-1|TRBJ2-3|18|-|TRBD2
CASSLRPGLAGDTDTQYF
TGCGCCAGCAGCTTAAGACCGGGACTAGCGGGAGACACAGATACGCAGTATTTT
>TRBV4-1|TRBJ2-7|14|medium-sized|TRBD2
CASSWREGGYEQYF
TGCGCCAGCAGCTGGAGGGAGGGCGGGTACGAGCAGTACTTC
>TRBV10-3|TRBJ2-2|15|-|TRBD1
CATLDRESYTGELFF
TGTGCCACCCTAGACAGGGAATCTTACACCGGGGAGCTGTTTTTT
>TRBV10-3|TRBJ1-5|16|-|TRBD1
CAISEWDRPNHQPQHF
TGTGCCATCAGTGAATGGGACAGGCCCAACCATCAGCCCCAGCATTTT
>TRBV5-1|TRBJ2-5|15|-|-
CASSGPETNGETQYF
TGCGCCAGCAGCGGCCCCGAGACTAATGGGGAGACCCAGTACTTC
>TRBV6-1|TRBJ2-1|16|few|TRBD1
CASSGAAGQGYNEQFF
TGTGCCAGCAGTGGGGCTGCGGGACAGGGCTACAATGAGCAGTTCTTC
>TRBV10-3|TRBJ2-3|16|-|TRBD2
CAIGGLAGGSTDTQYF
TGTGCCATCGGAGGGTTAGCGGGAGGGAGCACAGATACGCAGTATTTT
>TRBV28|TRBJ2-3|14|few|-
CASTAARGTDTQYF
TGTGCCAGCACTGCAGCGAGGGGCACAGATACGCAGTATTTT
>TRBV2|TRBJ1-4|14|-|-
CASTKGGGTEKLFF
TGTGCCAGCACCAAGGGCGGGGGTACTGAAAAACTGTTTTTT
>TRBV27|TRBJ1-5|16|-|TRBD1
CASSHDRTGDHQPQHF
TGTGCCAGCAGCCACGACCGGACAGGGGATCATCAGCCCCAGCATTTT
>TRBV6-1|TRBJ2-7|15|-|TRBD2
CASSEGGTSGYEQYF
TGTGCCAGCAGTGAAGGAGGGACTAGCGGGTACGAGCAGTACTTC
>TRBV5-8|TRBJ2-7|14|-|TRBD1
CASSSGTDSYEQYF
TGTGCCAGCAGCTCCGGGACAGATTCCTACGAGCAGTACTTC
>TRBV7-3|TRBJ2-1|14|-|TRBD2
CASSLTGLVNEQFF
TGTGCCAGCAGCTTAACGGGACTAGTCAATGAGCAGTTCTTC
>TRBV11-2|TRBJ2-7|14|-|-
CASSLDNNSYEQYF
TGTGCCAGCAGCCTCGACAATAACTCCTACGAGCAGTACTTC
>TRBV2|TRBJ1-1|14|-|TRBD1
CASVRTGVNTEAFF
TGTGCCAGCGTTAGGACAGGAGTTAACACTGAAGCTTTCTTT
>TRBV11-3|TRBJ2-1|15|-|-
CASSSEASAHNEQFF
TGTGCCAGCAGCTCTGAGGCTAGCGCTCACAATGAGCAGTTCTTC
>TRBV10-3|TRBJ1-2|14|-|-
CAISESSGNYGYTF
TGTGCCATCAGTGAGTCGTCGGGTAACTATGGCTACACCTTC
>TRBV4-1|TRBJ1-4|16|-|-
CASSQVGGATNEKLFF
TGCGCCAGCAGCCAAGTCGGGGGAGCAACTAATGAAAAACTGTTTTTT
>TRBV6-5|TRBJ2-7|14|-|-
CASKTTTNSYEQYF
TGTGCCAGCAAGACTACTACGAACTCTTACGAGCAGTACTTC
>TRBV24-1|TRBJ2-7|14|-|-
CATSETGGSYEQYF
TGTGCCACCAGTGAGACTGGAGGATCCTACGAGCAGTACTTC
>TRBV5-1|TRBJ2-7|15|few|TRBD2
CASSLVASGIYEQYF
TGCGCCAGCAGCTTGGTGGCTAGCGGTATCTACGAGCAGTACTTC
>TRBV5-1|TRBJ2-1|15|few|TRBD2
CASSLGLAEYNEQFF
TGCGCCAGCAGCTTGGGACTAGCGGAATACAATGAGCAGTTCTTC
>TRBV15|TRBJ1-4|16|-|-
CATSSAGDGDNEKLFF
TGTGCCACCAGCAGCGCGGGGGACGGAGATAATGAAAAACTGTTTTTT
>TRBV11-1|TRBJ1-2|15|-|-
CASSQEGGPIYGYTF
TGTGCCAGCAGCCAGGAAGGGGGTCCTATCTATGGCTACACCTTC
>TRBV11-3|TRBJ2-3|16|-|TRBD1
CASSSGTDHLTDTQYF
TGTGCCAGCAGCTCCGGGACAGACCACCTCACAGATACGCAGTATTTT
>TRBV6-5|TRBJ2-2|16|-|-
CASSYRVVLHTGELFF
TGTGCCAGCAGTTACCGTGTTGTGCTACACACCGGGGAGCTGTTTTTT
>TRBV6-5|TRBJ1-2|14|once|TRBD1
CASRGQGASYGYTF
TGTGCCAGCAGGGGACAGGGGGCGAGTTATGGCTACACCTTC
>TRBV6-5|TRBJ1-5|14|-|-
CASNYRGSNQPQHF
TGTGCCAGCAACTACCGAGGGAGCAATCAGCCCCAGCATTTT
>TRBV28|TRBJ2-3|14|-|TRBD1
CASYRGSDTDTQYF
TGTGCCAGCTACAGGGGATCCGACACAGATACGCAGTATTTT
>TRBV19|TRBJ2-7|14|-|-
CASNRELSSYEQYF
TGTGCCAGCAACAGGGAGTTAAGCTCCTACGAGCAGTACTTC
>TRBV2|TRBJ1-1|15|-|TRBD1
CASIEGQGMNTEAFF
TGTGCCAGCATTGAGGGACAGGGGATGAACACTGAAGCTTTCTTT
>TRBV2|TRBJ2-7|14|-|-
CASRSTSRSGSAYF
TGTGCCAGCAGATCTACTAGCCGGTCGGGGAGTGCGTATTTC
>TRBV6-2/TRBV6-3|TRBJ1-1|13|-|-
CASSPRGAAEAFF
TGTGCCAGCAGCCCGCGGGGGGCGGCTGAAGCTTTCTTT
>TRBV18|TRBJ1-5|18|once|-
CASSPALGPGAGNQPQHF
TGTGCCAGCTCACCAGCACTCGGGCCAGGGGCTGGCAATCAGCCCCAGCATTTT